These 9 T cell receptor beta chains were all obtained from the same sample, sequenced in a study of T-cell reconstitution after alpha-beta-depleted transplantation in children. Researchers prepared the TCRbeta library using unique molecular identifiers, the study reports. TCRdb passed the PCR reads through MiXCR, listing each CDR3 protein once. The table has 330,000 or so distinct CDR3 sequences, 10% seen once; the top ten hold approximately 7%. The sequencing here drew on PBMCs, taken before TCRalphabeta/CD19-depleted stem cell transplant. These receptor sequences come from a boy under two years old with acute myeloid leukemia, due to receive a stem cell transplant.

About this clonotype: A read error may explain this, as a much larger clone is one base away. The V and J genes are TRBV7-2 and TRBJ2-7; 10 bases match TRBD2. After removal of 4 bases from V and 0 bases from J, the junction contained 6 bases not matched to a gene. Germline CDR1 SGHTA, CDR2 FQGNSA. This CDR3 is 16 amino acids long. The CDR3 loop is CASSSLGLAVSYEQYF. CDR3 DNA: TGTGCCAGCAGCTCCCTCGGACTAGCGGTCTCCTACGAGCAGTACTTC.

This clonotype occurred a few times. V is TRBV12-3 or TRBV12-4 and J is TRBJ2-1; tentatively, D is TRBD2 (5 bases). The length of the CDR3 is 14 residues. Trimming left V 7 bases short and J 4 bases short, with 14 bases between. CDR3 loop: CASTTRRLYNEQFF. The CDR3 nucleotides read TGTGCCAGCACCACTAGACGCCTTTACAATGAGCAGTTCTTC.

In its sample, this clonotype was seen a few times. The chain employs TRBV7-2 and TRBJ2-1; 8 positions agree with TRBD2. This CDR3 has 16 amino acids. J was trimmed by 7 bases and V by 0 bases; bases with no gene match: 8. CDR1 and CDR2 from the germline V gene are SGHTA and FQGNSA. The CDR3 region has the DNA TGTGCCAGCAGCTTAGCTCCGGGGGGGGGTTGGAATGAGCAGTTCTTC. Translation gives CASSLAPGGGWNEQFF.

This clonotype was seen many times. This chain uses TRBV24-1 with TRBJ2-2; possibly TRBD1 for D (5 bases). The V end lost 4 bases, the J end lost 6 bases, and 5 bases lay between the germline ends. CDR3 size: 12 residues. The germline V gene encodes CDR1 KGHDR and CDR2 SFDVKD. The CDR3 DNA is TGTGCCACCAGTGACAGGGCCGGGGAGCTGTTTTTT. Translation: CATSDRAGELFF.

This clonotype was seen many times. The chain is built from TRBV29-1 and TRBJ2-5; possibly TRBD1 for D (5 bases). Germline V gives CDR1 SQVTM, CDR2 ANQGSEA. Trimming cost V 4 bases and J 0 bases, with 15 bases left between them. This CDR3 comprises 15 residues. The CDR3 loop reads CSVGERYRYQETQYF. CDR3 bases: TGCAGCGTTGGGGAACGATACAGGTACCAAGAGACCCAGTACTTC. Using reference TRBV29-1 and TRBJ2-5 for the parts outside the CDR3, the full variable domain is SAVISQKPSRDICQRGTSLTIQCQVDSQVTMMFWYRQQPGQSLTLIATANQGSEATYESGFVIDKFPISRPNLTFSTLTVSNMSPEDSSIYLCSVGERYRYQETQYFGPGTRLLVL.

V usage is TRBV28 and J usage is TRBJ2-6, with a possible D match to TRBD1 (6 bases). The CDR3 spans 15 residues. The ends were cut back, 6 bases at V and 3 bases at J, with 12 bases in the middle. The germline V gene has CDR1 MDHEN and CDR2 SYDVKM. The CDR3 DNA reads as TGTGCCAGCAGCCAACAGGGTAGTGGGGCCAACGTCCTGACTTTC. Translated, it gives CASSQQGSGANVLTF.

This clonotype has only a few counts. The chain couples TRBV14 to TRBJ1-1; D is undetermined. CDR3 length: 15 residues. Per the germline V gene, CDR1 is SGHDN and CDR2 is FVKESK. The ends were cut back, 4 bases at V and 1 base at J, with 13 bases in the middle. The CDR3 DNA sequence: TGTGCCAGCAGCCTCCTGGGATGGGGGAACACTGAAGCTTTCTTT. It yields the protein CASSLLGWGNTEAFF.

This clonotype showed up many times. Since a much larger clone is just one base distant, this may be a read error. V and J are TRBV7-2 and TRBJ2-7; D remains unclear. The germline gives CDR1 SGHTA, CDR2 FQGNSA. The CDR3 extends over 11 amino acids. The CDR3 is CSSSATYEQYF. CDR3 bases: TGTTCCAGCAGCGCAACCTACGAGCAGTACTTC.

Many counts were recorded for this clonotype. The chain couples TRBV7-9 to TRBJ2-3; D may be TRBD1 (5 bases). The CDR3 has 15 amino acids. The germline V gene has CDR1 SEHNR and CDR2 FQNEAQ (reference sequence). The ends were cut back, 4 bases at V and 3 bases at J, with 14 bases in the middle. Written as DNA, the CDR3 is TGTGCCAGCAGCTCTCATCAGGGTGAGACAGATACGCAGTATTTT. The encoded protein is CASSSHQGETDTQYF.